This T cell receptor (beta chain) was found in a study of blood T cells in healthy people across ages (dated by TCRdb to between 2015 and 2017). As for the study more broadly: Template switching captured roughly one uniquely barcoded TCR beta cDNA molecule per two T cells in model experiments. Using deep sequencing normalized with unique cDNA molecular identifiers, the study measured how TCR beta repertoire diversity changes with age. Donors were grouped into four age groups: young (average approximately 15 years), middle-aged (39), aged (62) and long-lived (approximately 82). To avoid experimental bias, donors of different ages were distributed randomly across sequencing lanes. Using the same blood draw, the study looked at two additional independent replicas of 1 million unique cDNA reads for two donors, one aged 18 to 30 and the other aged 80 or older. Here is what the overall study found, with its caveats: Since profiling was done on bulk unsorted PBMCs, naive and antigen-experienced compartments could not be conclusively compared. A strong correlation was found between observed TCR beta diversity and the percentage of naive T cells measured by flow cytometry. Compared with the aged group, the long-lived group had more naive CD4+ T cells, fewer expanded clones and increased TCR diversity, suggesting age selection. Observed TCR beta diversity per million T cells fell roughly linearly with age, and a significant reduction was already apparent by age about 38. Because the CMV infection status of the donors was unknown, age-related changes in expanded clonotypes may potentially have been confounded. Estimates of total diversity based on one million sequenced T cells were considered lower bounds and underestimates.

As for this clonotype: The antigen it recognizes is unknown. The record has no base qualities; no much larger clone is one base away.

Library preparation used 5' RACE. Instrument used: Illumina HiSeq 2500. A second PCR of about 7 to 12 cycles was performed with a sample-barcoded 5' primer and a J-beta primer mix. A template-switch 5' adaptor carrying 12 random nucleotides introduced a unique molecular identifier onto each TCR beta cDNA molecule. At least 2.5 million CDR3-containing paired-end reads were obtained from each sample. All of the RNA was converted into first-strand cDNA using the Mint cDNA synthesis kit, with a TRBC-specific oligonucleotide serving as the primer. After uracil-DNA glycosylase treatment, a first 18-cycle PCR used universal primers M1SS and BC2_uni_R on all cDNA. The paper's processing steps were these. Each sample was normalized by randomly selecting 1 million high-quality reads, each carrying a distinct molecular identifier. Reads with shared molecular identifiers were discarded instead of being binned into consensus sequences. MiTCR, with a Q25 quality threshold and the strictest error-elimination algorithm, was used for CDR3 identification, clonotype clustering and error correction. A nonparametric unseen species model with Euler transformation was used to estimate a lower bound on total TCR beta diversity. The public reads were reprocessed in TCRdb via fastp at Q25 and MiXCR, keeping in-frame beta chains. Each entry merges the rows of one CDR3 protein and shows their most common DNA and genes. Here the V and J calls rest on TCRdb's processing, not on the authors' analysis. Counted in this sample were just over 800,000 distinct CDR3 sequences; 55% to 65% of them appeared once. The leading ten clones occupy approximately 30% of the sample.

The CDR3 starts with the cysteine, ends with the phenylalanine, and has 14 residues. Just the 42-base CDR3 DNA is kept, in frame starting at base 1. The germline V gene encodes CDR1 MNHEY and CDR2 SMNVEV (reference sequence). Cut back by 3 bases and 5 bases, the V and J ends lie 13 bases apart. The roughly 42 donors, aged roughly 6 to 95 years, were systemically healthy Caucasian individuals from Russia. Approximately 10 milliliters of peripheral blood were collected from each donor into EDTA-treated Vacutainer tubes. PBMCs were isolated by Ficoll-Paque density-gradient centrifugation, with at least 6 million obtained per sample. Total RNA, at least 6 micrograms per sample, was extracted from PBMCs with Trizol reagent. For every donor, flow cytometry on a PBMC aliquot measured the percentage of naive CD45RAhigh/CD27high T cells.

Specimen: blood. This receptor was taken from a man aged 30 to 39 in good health. The sequence is built from TRBV27 and TRBJ2-5; TRBD2 is perhaps the D gene, given 5 matching bases. The CDR3 reads as follows: CASSFLARQETQYF. The nucleotide sequence reads as follows: TGTGCCAGCAGTTTCCTAGCCCGGCAGGAGACCCAGTACTTC.